This T cell receptor (beta chain) appears in the sequencing data of a study of blood T cells in healthy people across ages. CDR3 size: 12 residues. CDR1 is SQVTM, CDR2 ANQGSEA, per germline. The second PCR ran roughly 6 to 11 cycles with a sample-barcoded 5' primer and J-beta primers. TCRdb re-called the 5' RACE reads through MiXCR, storing one row per CDR3 protein. The sample has hundreds of thousands of distinct CDR3 sequences; roughly 31% are singletons. V and J are TRBV29-1 and TRBJ2-4; D possibly corresponds to TRBD2 (6 bases). TRBJ2-5 matches the DNA end more closely, so the J call is doubtful. Specimen: blood. This TCR derives from a woman older than 75 in good health. CDR3 nucleotide sequence: TGCAGCGTTGGGAGCGGGCAAGAGACCCAGTACTTC. It encodes CSVGSGQETQYF.